Included here is one T cell receptor beta chain sequence, with context. Its cognate antigen is unknown. The study ran the assay at deep level. Measured with immunoSEQ multiplex PCR; TCRdb has only the in-frame clones, and not every one. This sample has some 550,000 clones, with approximately 97% found just once. The sample belongs to a study of shared clonotypes between healthy human individuals. Study-wide points: Clonotypes that were shared across a handful of donors made up approximately 5% of naive CD4 clonotypes.

This CDR3 comprises 16 residues. Germline V gives CDR1 SGHVS, CDR2 FQNEAQ. V lost 3 bases and J 5 bases, leaving 19 bases between the germline ends. Within Nashville, Tennessee resided all donors, each a Caucasian adult. The chain couples TRBV7-8 to TRBJ2-5, with TRBD1 as a possible D gene (7 bases). Source material: naive CD4+ T cells sorted from blood. The sample's subset: CD45RA+ positively selected. This sequence originates from a woman in her twenties or thirties in good health. Here the CDR3 reads CASSFRGVAVGETQYF. The CDR3 DNA reads as TGTGCCAGCAGCTTCAGGGGGGTCGCGGTCGGGGAGACCCAGTACTTC.